This T cell receptor beta chain appears in the sequencing data of a study of blood T cells in healthy people across ages. Through a sample-barcoded 5' primer and a J-beta primer mix, a second PCR was run for about 6 to 11 cycles. Every cDNA was tagged by a template-switch adaptor with 12 random nucleotides. TCRdb re-analysed the 5' RACE reads in MiXCR, keeping a single row per CDR3 protein. The profile covers around 1,000,000 distinct CDR3 sequences, with roughly 24% appearing a single time and around 0.75% taken by the ten largest. The CDR3 sequence is 15 residues long. Trimming stripped 6 bases from V and 1 base from J, with 15 bases between. The data were also submitted as part of a second study, on T cells of mothers and their children.

This receptor was obtained from a girl aged 2 to 10 in good health. This rearrangement joins TRBV12-3 or TRBV12-4 to TRBJ1-1; the D gene is possibly TRBD1 (6 bases). Input material: blood. CDR3 DNA: TGTGCCAGCAGAATCAGACAGGTTCCGAACACTGAAGCTTTCTTT. Its translation: CASRIRQVPNTEAFF.